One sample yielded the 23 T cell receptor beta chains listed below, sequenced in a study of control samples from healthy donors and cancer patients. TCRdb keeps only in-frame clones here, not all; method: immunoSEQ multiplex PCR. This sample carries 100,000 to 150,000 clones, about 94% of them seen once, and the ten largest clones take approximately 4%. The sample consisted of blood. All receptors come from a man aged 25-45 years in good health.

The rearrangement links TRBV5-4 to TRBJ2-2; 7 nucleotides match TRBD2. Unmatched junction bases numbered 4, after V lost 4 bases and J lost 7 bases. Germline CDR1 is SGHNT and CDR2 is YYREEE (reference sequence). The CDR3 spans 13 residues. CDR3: CASSLPGGGELFF. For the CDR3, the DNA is TGTGCCAGCAGCCTGCCGGGGGGCGGGGAGCTGTTTTTT.

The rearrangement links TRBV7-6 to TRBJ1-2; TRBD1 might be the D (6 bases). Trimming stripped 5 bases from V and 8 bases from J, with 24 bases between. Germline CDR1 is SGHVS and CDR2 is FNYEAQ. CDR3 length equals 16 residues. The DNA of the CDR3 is TGTGCCAGCAGCCCACCCCGGGGGGGGCCTCCTCGGGGCTACACCTTC. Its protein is CASSPPRGGPPRGYTF.

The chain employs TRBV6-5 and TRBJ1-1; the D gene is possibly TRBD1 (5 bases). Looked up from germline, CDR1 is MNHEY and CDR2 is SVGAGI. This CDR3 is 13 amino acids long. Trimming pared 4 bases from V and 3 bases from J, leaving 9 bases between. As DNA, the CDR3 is TGTGCCAGCAGTTCCTTCAGGGACACTGAAGCTTTCTTT. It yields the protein CASSSFRDTEAFF.

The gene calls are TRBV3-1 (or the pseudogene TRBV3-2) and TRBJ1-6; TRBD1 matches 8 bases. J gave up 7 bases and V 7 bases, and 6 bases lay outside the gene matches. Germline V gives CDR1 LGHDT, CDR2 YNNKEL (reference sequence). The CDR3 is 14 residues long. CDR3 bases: TGTGCCAGCACTCTGACAGGGGTAAATTCACCCCTCCACTTT. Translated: CASTLTGVNSPLHF.

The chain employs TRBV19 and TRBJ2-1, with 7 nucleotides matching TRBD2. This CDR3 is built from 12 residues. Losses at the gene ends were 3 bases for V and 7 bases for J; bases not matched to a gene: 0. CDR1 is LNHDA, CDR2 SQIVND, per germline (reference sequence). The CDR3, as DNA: TGTGCCAGTAGTATGGGAGGGAATGAGCAGTTCTTC. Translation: CASSMGGNEQFF.

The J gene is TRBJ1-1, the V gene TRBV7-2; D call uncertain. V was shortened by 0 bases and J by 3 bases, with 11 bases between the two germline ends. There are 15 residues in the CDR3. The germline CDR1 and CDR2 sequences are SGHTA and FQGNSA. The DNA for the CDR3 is TGTGCCAGCAGCTTAGCGCTGGCGGGTCACACTGAAGCTTTCTTT. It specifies CASSLALAGHTEAFF.

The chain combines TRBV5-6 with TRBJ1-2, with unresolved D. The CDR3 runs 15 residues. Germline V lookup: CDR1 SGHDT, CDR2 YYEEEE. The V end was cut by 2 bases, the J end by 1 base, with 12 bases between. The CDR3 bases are TGTGCCAGCAGCTTAATAGTGGTGGGTAACTATGGCTACACCTTC. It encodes CASSLIVVGNYGYTF.

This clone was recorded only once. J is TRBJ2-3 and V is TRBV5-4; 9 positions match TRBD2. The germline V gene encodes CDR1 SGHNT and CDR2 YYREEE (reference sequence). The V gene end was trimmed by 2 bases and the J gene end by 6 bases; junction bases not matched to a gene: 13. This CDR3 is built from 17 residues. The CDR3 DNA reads TGTGCCAGCAGCTTCCAGCTGAGGGGCGGGGGGGCGGATACGCAGTATTTT. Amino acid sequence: CASSFQLRGGGADTQYF.

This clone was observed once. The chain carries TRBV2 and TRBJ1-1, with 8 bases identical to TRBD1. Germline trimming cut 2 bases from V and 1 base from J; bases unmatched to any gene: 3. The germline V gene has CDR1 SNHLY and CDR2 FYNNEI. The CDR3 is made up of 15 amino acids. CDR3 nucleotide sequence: TGTGCCAGCAGTGAAAGCGGGACAGGGAACACTGAAGCTTTCTTT. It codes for CASSESGTGNTEAFF. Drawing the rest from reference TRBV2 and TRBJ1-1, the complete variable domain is EPEVTQTPSHQVTQMGQEVILRCVPISNHLYFYWYRQILGQKVEFLVSFYNNEISEKSEIFDDQFSVERPDGSNFTLKIRSTKLEDSAMYFCASSESGTGNTEAFFGQGTRLTVV.

The CDR3 coding sequence is TGTGCCACCAGTAACAGGGGGGTCACTGAAGCTTTCTTT. This encodes CATSNRGVTEAFF. The rearrangement uses TRBV24-1 and TRBJ1-1; TRBD1 agrees at 8 bases. Germline V CDR1 and CDR2: KGHDR, SFDVKD. This CDR3 has 13 residues. V lost 6 bases and J lost 4; bases outside the gene matches: 3.

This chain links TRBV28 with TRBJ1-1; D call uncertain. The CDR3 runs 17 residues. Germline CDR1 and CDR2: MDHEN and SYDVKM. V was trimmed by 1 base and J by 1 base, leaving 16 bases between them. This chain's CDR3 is CASSLSATPRGNTEAFF. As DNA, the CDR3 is TGTGCCAGCAGTTTATCTGCAACCCCGCGAGGGAACACTGAAGCTTTCTTT.

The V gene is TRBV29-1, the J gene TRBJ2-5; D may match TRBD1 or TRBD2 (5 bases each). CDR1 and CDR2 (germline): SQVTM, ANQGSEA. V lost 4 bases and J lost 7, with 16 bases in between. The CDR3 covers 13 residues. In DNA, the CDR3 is TGCAGCGTTGTTATCCAGGGACGAGGGACCCAGTACTTC. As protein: CSVVIQGRGTQYF.

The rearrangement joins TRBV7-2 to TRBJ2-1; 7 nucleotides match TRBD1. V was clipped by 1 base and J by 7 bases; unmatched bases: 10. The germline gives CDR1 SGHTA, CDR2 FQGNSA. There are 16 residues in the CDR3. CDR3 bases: TGTGCCAGCAGCTTAGTAGTAGGGGGCCAGTATAATGAGCAGTTCTTC. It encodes CASSLVVGGQYNEQFF.

Here the CDR3 DNA reads TGTGCCAGCAGTGAGGACAGGGGGTATGGCTACACCTTC. Its translation: CASSEDRGYGYTF. J is TRBJ1-2 and V is TRBV25-1; 10 bases align to TRBD1. The ends lost 3 bases at V and 5 bases at J; junction bases unmatched: 0. The CDR3 consists of 13 residues. The germline V gene encodes CDR1 MGHDK and CDR2 SYGVNS.

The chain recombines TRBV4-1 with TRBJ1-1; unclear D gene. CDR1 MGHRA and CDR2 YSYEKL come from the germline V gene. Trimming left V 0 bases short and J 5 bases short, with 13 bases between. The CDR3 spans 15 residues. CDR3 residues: CASSQDGTAGTEAFF. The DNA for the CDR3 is TGCGCCAGCAGCCAAGATGGAACAGCGGGGACTGAAGCTTTCTTT.

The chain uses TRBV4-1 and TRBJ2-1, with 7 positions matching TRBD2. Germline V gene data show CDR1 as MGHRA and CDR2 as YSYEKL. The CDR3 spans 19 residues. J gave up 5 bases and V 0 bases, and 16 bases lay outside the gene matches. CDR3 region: CASSQDSFLVLAANNEQFF. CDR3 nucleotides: TGCGCCAGCAGCCAAGATTCCTTCTTGGTCCTAGCGGCCAACAATGAGCAGTTCTTC.

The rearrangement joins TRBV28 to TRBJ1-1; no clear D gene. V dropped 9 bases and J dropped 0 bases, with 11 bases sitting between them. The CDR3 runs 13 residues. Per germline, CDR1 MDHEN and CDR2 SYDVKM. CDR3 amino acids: CASHFGMNTEAFF. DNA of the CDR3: TGTGCCAGTCACTTCGGAATGAACACTGAAGCTTTCTTT.

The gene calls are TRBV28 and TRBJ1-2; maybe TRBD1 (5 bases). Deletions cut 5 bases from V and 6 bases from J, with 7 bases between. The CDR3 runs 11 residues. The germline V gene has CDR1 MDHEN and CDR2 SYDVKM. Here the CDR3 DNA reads TGTGCCAGCAGTCAGGGTAATGGCTACACCTTC. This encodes CASSQGNGYTF.

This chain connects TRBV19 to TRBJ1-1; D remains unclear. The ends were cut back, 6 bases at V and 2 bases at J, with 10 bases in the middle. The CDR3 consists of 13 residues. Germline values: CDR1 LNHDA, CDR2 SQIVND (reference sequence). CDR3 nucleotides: TGTGCCAGTAGCGCCGGCATAAACACTGAAGCTTTCTTT. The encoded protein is CASSAGINTEAFF. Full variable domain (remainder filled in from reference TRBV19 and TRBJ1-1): DGGITQSPKYLFRKEGQNVTLSCEQNLNHDAMYWYRQDPGQGLRLIYYSQIVNDFQKGDIAEGYSVSREKKESFPLTVTSAQKNPTAFYLCASSAGINTEAFFGQGTRLTVV.

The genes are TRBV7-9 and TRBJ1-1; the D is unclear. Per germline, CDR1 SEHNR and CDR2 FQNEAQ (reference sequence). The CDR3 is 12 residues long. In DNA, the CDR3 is TGTGCTTACAGCGATATGAACACTGAAGCTTTCTTT. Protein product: CAYSDMNTEAFF.

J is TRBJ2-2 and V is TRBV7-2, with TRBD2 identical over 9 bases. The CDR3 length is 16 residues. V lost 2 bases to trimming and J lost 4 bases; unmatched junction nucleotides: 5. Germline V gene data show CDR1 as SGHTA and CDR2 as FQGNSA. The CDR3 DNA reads TGTGCCAGCAGCTTATTAGCGGGGGCCCTCACCGGGGAGCTGTTTTTT. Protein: CASSLLAGALTGELFF.

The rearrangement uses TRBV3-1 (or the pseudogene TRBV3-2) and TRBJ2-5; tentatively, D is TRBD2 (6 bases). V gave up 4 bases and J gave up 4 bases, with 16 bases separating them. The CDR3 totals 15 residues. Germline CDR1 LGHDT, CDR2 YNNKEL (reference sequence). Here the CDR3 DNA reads TGTGCCAGCAGCCTCGGGACTCCCGTAGGAGAGACCCAGTACTTC. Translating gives CASSLGTPVGETQYF.

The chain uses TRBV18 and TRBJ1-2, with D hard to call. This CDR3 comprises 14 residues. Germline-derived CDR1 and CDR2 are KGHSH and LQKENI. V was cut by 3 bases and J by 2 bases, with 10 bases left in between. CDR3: CASSPSTANYGYTF. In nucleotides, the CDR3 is TGTGCCAGCTCACCGTCGACGGCAAACTATGGCTACACCTTC.